This T cell receptor (beta chain) comes out of a study of T cells in localized non-small cell lung cancer. Study outcomes and limitations: Sequencing covered just one tumor region, so heterogeneity cannot be ruled out. Exceeding tumor, uninvolved adjacent lung had the highest T cell clonality. In adjacent lung appeared a median approximately 61 of the top 100 tumor clones. Increased T cell density in blood showed an association with longer overall survival.

The repertoire was sequenced with immunoSEQ multiplex PCR; TCRdb's copy has only in-frame clones and lacks some. The sample lists 100,000 to 150,000 clones, roughly 90% occurring once. Comments on this clone: The target antigen is unknown.

The sequence was collected from an older female donor with stage I lung adenocarcinoma. Sequencing used peripheral blood, obtained before any cancer treatment.

CDR3 region: CASSLVGTVNEQFF. CDR3 DNA: TGTGCCAGCAGCTTAGTTGGGACCGTCAATGAGCAGTTCTTC. The chain joins TRBV7-3 to TRBJ2-1; the D gene could be TRBD1 or TRBD2 (5 bases each). This CDR3 is built from 14 residues. V was trimmed by 2 bases and J by 6 bases, leaving 11 bases between them. Germline V gives CDR1 SGHTA, CDR2 FQGTGA.